This note documents a single T cell receptor (beta chain) sequence. The antigen is undetermined. This table comes from immunoSEQ multiplex PCR, and its TCRdb copy is limited to in-frame clones, with some not included. The repertoire holds a few thousand clones, with approximately 80% as singletons. These data come from a study of T cell repertoires in ileal Crohn's disease. Study context: Operated complications were stricturing disease (61%) and penetrating disease (roughly 39%). Postoperative therapy was given to about half: approximately 10 thiopurines, around 17 anti-TNF agents.

Broader study findings: Compared with non-smokers, active smokers at surgery showed more clonal expansions.

Trimming shortened V by 5 bases and J by 6 bases, and 16 bases separated the two germline ends. The CDR3 is 15 amino acids. Germline-derived CDR1 and CDR2 are SGHVS and FNYEAQ. Sequencing was performed on ileal tissue. The chain carries TRBV7-6 and TRBJ2-2, with a weak D call TRBD1 (5 bases). The source of this sequence is an adult with Crohn's disease. The CDR3 nucleotides are TGTGCCAGCAGCGGATACCTAGGGGATCCCGGGGAGCTGTTTTTT. It specifies CASSGYLGDPGELFF.